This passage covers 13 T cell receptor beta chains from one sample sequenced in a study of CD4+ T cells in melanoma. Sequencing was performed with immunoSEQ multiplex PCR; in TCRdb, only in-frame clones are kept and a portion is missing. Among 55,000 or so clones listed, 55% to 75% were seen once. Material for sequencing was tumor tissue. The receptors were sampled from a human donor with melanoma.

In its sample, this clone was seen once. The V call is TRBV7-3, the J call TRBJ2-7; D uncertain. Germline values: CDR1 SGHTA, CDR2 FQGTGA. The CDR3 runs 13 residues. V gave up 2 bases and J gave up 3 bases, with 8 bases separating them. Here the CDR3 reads CASSLRILYEQYF. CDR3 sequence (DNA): TGTGCCAGCAGCTTACGTATCCTCTACGAGCAGTACTTC.

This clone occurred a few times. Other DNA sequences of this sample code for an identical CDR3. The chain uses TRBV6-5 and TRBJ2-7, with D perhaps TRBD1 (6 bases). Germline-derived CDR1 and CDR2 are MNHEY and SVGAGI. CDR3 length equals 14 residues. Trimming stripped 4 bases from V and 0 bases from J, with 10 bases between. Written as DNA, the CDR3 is TGTGCCAGCAGTTCCACAGGGAGCTCCTACGAGCAGTACTTC. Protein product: CASSSTGSSYEQYF.

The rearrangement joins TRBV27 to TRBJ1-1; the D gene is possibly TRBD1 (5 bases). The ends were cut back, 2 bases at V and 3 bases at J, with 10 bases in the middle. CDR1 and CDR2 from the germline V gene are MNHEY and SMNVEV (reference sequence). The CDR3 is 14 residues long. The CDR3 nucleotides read TGTGCCAGCAGTTTAGCAGGGATATACACTGAAGCTTTCTTT. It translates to CASSLAGIYTEAFF.

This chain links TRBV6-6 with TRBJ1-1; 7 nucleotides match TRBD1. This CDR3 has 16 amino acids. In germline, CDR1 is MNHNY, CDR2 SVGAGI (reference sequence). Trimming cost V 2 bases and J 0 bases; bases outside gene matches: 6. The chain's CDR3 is CASSYAPGTVNTEAFF. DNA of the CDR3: TGTGCCAGCAGTTACGCCCCCGGGACAGTGAACACTGAAGCTTTCTTT.

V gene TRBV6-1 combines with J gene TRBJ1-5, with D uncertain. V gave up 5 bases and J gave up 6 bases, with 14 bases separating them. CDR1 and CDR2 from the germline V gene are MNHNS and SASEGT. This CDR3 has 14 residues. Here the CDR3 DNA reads TGTGCCAGCAGTTTCCAGCGGGGTGGTCAGCCCCAGCATTTT. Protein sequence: CASSFQRGGQPQHF.

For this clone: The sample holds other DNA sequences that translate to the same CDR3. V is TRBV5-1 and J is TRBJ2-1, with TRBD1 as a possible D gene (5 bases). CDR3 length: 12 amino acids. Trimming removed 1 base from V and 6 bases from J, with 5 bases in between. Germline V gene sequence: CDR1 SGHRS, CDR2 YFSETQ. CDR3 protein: CASSLQGNEQFF. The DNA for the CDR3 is TGCGCCAGCAGCTTGCAGGGCAATGAGCAGTTCTTC.

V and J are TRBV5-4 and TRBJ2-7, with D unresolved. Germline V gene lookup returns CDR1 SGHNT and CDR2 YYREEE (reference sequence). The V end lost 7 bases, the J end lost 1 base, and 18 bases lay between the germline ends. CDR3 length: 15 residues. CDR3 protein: CASGRFEAASYEQYF. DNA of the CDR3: TGTGCCAGCGGACGCTTCGAGGCGGCTTCCTACGAGCAGTACTTC.

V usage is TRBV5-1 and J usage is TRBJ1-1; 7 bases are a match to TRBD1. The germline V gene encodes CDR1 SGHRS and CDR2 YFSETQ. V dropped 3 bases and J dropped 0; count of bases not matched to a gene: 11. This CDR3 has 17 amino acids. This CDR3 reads CASSSSRDRGLNTEAFF. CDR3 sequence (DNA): TGCGCCAGCAGCTCGTCCCGGGACAGAGGTTTGAACACTGAAGCTTTCTTT. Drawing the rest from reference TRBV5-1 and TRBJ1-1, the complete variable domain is KAGVTQTPRYLIKTRGQQVTLSCSPISGHRSVSWYQQTPGQGLQFLFEYFSETQRNKGNFPGRFSGRQFSNSRSEMNVSTLELGDSALYLCASSSSRDRGLNTEAFFGQGTRLTVV.

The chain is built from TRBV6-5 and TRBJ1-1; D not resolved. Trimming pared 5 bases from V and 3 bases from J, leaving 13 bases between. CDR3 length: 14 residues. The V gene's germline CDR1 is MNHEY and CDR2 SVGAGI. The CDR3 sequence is CASSPAGSYTEAFF. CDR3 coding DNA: TGTGCCAGCAGTCCCGCGGGGTCGTACACTGAAGCTTTCTTT.

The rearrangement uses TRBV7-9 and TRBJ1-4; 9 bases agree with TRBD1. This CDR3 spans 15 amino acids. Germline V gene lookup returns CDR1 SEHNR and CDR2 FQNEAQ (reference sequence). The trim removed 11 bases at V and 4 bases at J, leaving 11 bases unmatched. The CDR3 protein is CAPRDRELDNEKLFF. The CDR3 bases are TGTGCCCCCCGGGACAGGGAGTTGGATAATGAAAAACTGTTTTTT.

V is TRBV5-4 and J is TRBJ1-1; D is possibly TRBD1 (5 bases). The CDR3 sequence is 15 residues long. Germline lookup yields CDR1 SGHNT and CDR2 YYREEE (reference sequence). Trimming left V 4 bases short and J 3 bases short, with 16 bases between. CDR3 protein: CASSSQGALYTEAFF. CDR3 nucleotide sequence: TGTGCCAGCAGCAGCCAGGGCGCGTTGTACACTGAAGCTTTCTTT.

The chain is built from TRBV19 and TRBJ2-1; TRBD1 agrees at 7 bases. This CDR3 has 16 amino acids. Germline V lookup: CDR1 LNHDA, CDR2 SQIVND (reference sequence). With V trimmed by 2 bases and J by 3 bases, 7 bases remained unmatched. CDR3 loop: CASSILRQGFYNEQFF. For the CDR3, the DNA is TGTGCCAGTAGTATATTGAGACAGGGATTCTACAATGAGCAGTTCTTC.

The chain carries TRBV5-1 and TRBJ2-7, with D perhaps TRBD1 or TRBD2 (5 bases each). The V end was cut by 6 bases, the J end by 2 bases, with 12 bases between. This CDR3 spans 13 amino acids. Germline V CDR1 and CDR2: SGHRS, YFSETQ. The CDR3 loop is CASKGTEAYEQYF. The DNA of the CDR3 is TGCGCCAGCAAAGGGACGGAAGCCTACGAGCAGTACTTC.